Below are 2 T cell receptor beta chains sequenced from a single sample in a study of T cells after yellow fever vaccination. TCRdb re-analysed the 5' RACE reads in MiXCR, keeping a single row per CDR3 protein. The sample carries around 320,000 distinct CDR3 sequences, approximately 4.5% recorded once. The specimen comprised PBMCs, sampled 15 days after the yellow fever booster vaccination. The origin of the receptors is a man aged 18 to 29 who received the YFV17D yellow fever vaccine.

This clonotype was recorded at least ten times. The chain carries TRBV7-2 and TRBJ1-2; D gene ambiguous. CDR3 length: 14 amino acids. Germline CDR1 reads SGHTA; CDR2 reads FQGNSA. V lost 5 bases, J lost 2 bases, and 12 bases lay in between. CDR3 sequence reads: CASSQLGSNYGYTF. CDR3 coding DNA: TGTGCCAGCAGCCAGCTCGGGAGCAACTATGGCTACACCTTC.

This clonotype was counted at least ten times. The chain employs TRBV20-1 and TRBJ1-2, with D maybe TRBD1 (6 bases). Germline CDR1 reads DFQATT; CDR2 reads SNEGSKA (reference sequence). The CDR3 is made up of 13 amino acids. Trimming left V 1 base short and J 4 bases short, with 10 bases between. The CDR3 nucleotides are TGCAGTGCTAGAGTGGGGGCTGGCTATGGCTACACCTTC. Translation gives CSARVGAGYGYTF.